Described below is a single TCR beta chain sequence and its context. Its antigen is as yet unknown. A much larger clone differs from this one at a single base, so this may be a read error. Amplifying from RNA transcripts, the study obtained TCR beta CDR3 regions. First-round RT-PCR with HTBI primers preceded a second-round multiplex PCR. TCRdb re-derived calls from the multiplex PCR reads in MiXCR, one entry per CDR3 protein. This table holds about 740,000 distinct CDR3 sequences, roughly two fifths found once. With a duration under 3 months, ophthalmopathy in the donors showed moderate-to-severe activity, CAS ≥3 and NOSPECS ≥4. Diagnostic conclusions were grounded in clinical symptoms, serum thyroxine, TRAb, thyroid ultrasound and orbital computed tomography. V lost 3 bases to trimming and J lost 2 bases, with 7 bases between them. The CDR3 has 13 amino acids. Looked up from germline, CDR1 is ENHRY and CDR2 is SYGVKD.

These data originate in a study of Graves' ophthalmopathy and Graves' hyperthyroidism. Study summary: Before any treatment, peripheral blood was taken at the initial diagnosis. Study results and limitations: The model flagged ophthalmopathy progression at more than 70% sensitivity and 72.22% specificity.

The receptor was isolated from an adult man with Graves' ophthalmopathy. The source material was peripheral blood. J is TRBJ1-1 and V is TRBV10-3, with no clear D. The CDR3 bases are TGTGCCATCAGTGACGGAGAAAACACTGAAGCTTTCTTT. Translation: CAISDGENTEAFF.